A selection of T cell receptor beta chains follows, all from one sample in a study of shared clonotypes between healthy human individuals. Assay used: immunoSEQ multiplex PCR; TCRdb lists only in-frame clones, some missing. The table has around 750,000 clones, approximately 74% seen once. Source material: memory CD4+ T cells sorted from blood. These receptor sequences come from a woman in her 30s in good health. The CDR3 runs from the conserved cysteine through the conserved F or W. D genes are given only for firm matches. Size is stated for part of the rows, as once, few or many counts, or as a class when the clone is expanded.

V: TRBV6-1; J: TRBJ2-5; D: NA; size: few; length: 14; DNA: TGTGCCAGCAGTGTTAGCGGAGCACAAGAGACCCAGTACTTC; CDR3: CASSVSGAQETQYF
V: TRBV7-2; J: TRBJ2-5; D: NA; size: NA; length: 14; DNA: TGTGCCAGCAGCCTTAAAGCCTTCCAAGAGACCCAGTACTTC; CDR3: CASSLKAFQETQYF
V: TRBV7-2; J: TRBJ1-5; D: NA; size: many; length: 13; DNA: TGTGCCAGCAGCTTAGCCCCTGTACAGCCCCAGCATTTT; CDR3: CASSLAPVQPQHF
V: TRBV5-5; J: TRBJ2-7; D: TRBD2; size: few; length: 15; DNA: TGTGCCAGCAGCTTGGCGGGAGGCAACACCTACGAGCAGTACTTC; CDR3: CASSLAGGNTYEQYF
V: TRBV30; J: TRBJ2-7; D: TRBD2; size: NA; length: 15; DNA: TGTGCCTGGAGTCCTTCTAGCGGGATCTCCTACGAGCAGTACTTC; CDR3: CAWSPSSGISYEQYF
V: TRBV2; J: TRBJ2-7; D: TRBD1; size: NA; length: 18; DNA: TGTGCCAGCAGTGATCAATCCGACTGGGGACAGCAGTTCTACGAGCAGTACTTC; CDR3: CASSDQSDWGQQFYEQYF
V: TRBV30; J: TRBJ1-2; D: NA; size: NA; length: 14; DNA: TGTGCCTGGATCAGGGCGGGGGCCAGCTATGGCTACACCTTC; CDR3: CAWIRAGASYGYTF
V: TRBV7-9; J: TRBJ2-7; D: TRBD1; size: many; length: 14; DNA: TGTGCCAGCAGCGAAGGTTACAGGGGGTCCGAGCAGTACTTC; CDR3: CASSEGYRGSEQYF
V: TRBV4-1; J: TRBJ2-1; D: NA; size: NA; length: 16; DNA: TGCGCCAGCAGCCAAGCCTACCGATGGCAGAACAATGAGCAGTTCTTC; CDR3: CASSQAYRWQNNEQFF
V: TRBV5-1; J: TRBJ2-7; D: NA; size: NA; length: 14; DNA: TGCGCCAGCAGCCGAGAGGGAGCAGGGTACGAGCAGTACTTC; CDR3: CASSREGAGYEQYF
V: TRBV19; J: TRBJ2-1; D: NA; size: few; length: 13; DNA: TGTGCCAGTGCCTCTGTCTCCTACAATGAGCAGTTCTTC; CDR3: CASASVSYNEQFF
V: TRBV4-1; J: TRBJ2-6; D: TRBD1; size: NA; length: 15; DNA: TGCGCCAGCAGCTCCGGGACAGCTGGGGCCAACGTCCTGACTTTC; CDR3: CASSSGTAGANVLTF